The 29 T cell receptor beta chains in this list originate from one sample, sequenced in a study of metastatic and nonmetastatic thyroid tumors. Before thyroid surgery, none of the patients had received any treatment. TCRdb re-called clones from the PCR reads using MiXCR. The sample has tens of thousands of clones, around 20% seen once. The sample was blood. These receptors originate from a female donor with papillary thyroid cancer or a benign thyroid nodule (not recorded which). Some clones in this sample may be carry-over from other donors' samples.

The CDR3 here is CASSRSIQRTDTQYF. DNA of the CDR3: TGTGCCAGCAGTCGCTCAATACAACGCACAGATACGCAGTATTTT. The V gene is TRBV3-1, the J gene TRBJ2-3; no reliable D call. Germline CDR1 and CDR2: LGHDT and YNNKEL (reference sequence). Trimming left V 6 bases short and J 1 base short, with 14 bases between. The CDR3 runs to 15 residues.

The CDR3 nucleotides are TGTGCCAGCAGTTTGACCAACTACGGCGAGCAGTACGTC. Protein product: CASSLTNYGEQYV. V gene TRBV6-5 combines with J gene TRBJ2-7, with no clear D. The V and J ends lost 4 bases and 6 bases respectively, with 13 bases between them. The CDR3 contains 13 residues. From germline, CDR1 is MNHEY and CDR2 SVGAGI.

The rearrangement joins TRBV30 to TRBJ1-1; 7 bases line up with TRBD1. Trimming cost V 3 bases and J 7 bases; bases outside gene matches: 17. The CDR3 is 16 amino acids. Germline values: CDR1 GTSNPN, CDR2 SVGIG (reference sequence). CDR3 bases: TGTGCCTGGAGAACGAGGACAGGCTCCCGGCCGGTTGAAGCTTTCTTT. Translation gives CAWRTRTGSRPVEAFF.

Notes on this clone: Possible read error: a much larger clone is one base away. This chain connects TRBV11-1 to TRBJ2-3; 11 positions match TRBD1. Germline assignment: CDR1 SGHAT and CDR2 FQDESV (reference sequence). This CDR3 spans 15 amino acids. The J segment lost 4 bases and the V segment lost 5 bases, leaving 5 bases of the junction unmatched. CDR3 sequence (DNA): TGTGCCAGCAGCCACACGGGACAGGGGGCAGATACGCAGTATTTT. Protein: CASSHTGQGADTQYF. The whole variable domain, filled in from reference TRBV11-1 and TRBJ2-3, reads EAEVAQSPRYKITEKSQAVAFWCDPISGHATLYWYRQILGQGPELLVQFQDESVVDDSQLPKDRFSAERLKGVDSTLKIQPAELGDSAMYLCASSHTGQGADTQYFGPGTRLTVL.

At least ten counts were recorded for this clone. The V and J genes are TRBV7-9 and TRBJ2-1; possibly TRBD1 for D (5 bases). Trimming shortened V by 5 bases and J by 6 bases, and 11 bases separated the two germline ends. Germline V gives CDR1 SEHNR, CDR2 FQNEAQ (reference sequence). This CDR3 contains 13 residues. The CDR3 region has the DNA TGTGCCAGCAGCATCGACAGTCTCAATGAGCAGTTCTTC. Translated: CASSIDSLNEQFF.

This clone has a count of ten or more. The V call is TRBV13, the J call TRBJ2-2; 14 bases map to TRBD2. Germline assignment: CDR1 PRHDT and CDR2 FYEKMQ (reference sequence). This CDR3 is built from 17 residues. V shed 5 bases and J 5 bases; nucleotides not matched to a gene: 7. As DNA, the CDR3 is TGTGCCAGCAGCCCCAGACTAGCGGGGGGGCGGACCGGGGAGCTGTTTTTT. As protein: CASSPRLAGGRTGELFF.

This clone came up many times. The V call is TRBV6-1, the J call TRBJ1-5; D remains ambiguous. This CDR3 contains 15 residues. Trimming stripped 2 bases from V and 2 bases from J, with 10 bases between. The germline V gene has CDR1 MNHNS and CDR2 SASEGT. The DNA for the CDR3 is TGTGCCAGCAGTGAATCAGGTCGTCGCAATCAGCCCCAGCATTTT. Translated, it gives CASSESGRRNQPQHF.

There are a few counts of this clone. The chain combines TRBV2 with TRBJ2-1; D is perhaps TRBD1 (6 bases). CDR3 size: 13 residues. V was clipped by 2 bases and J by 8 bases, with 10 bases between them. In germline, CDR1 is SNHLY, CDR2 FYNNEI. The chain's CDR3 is CASSESYRDEQFF. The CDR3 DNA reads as TGTGCCAGCAGTGAATCCTACAGGGATGAGCAGTTCTTC.

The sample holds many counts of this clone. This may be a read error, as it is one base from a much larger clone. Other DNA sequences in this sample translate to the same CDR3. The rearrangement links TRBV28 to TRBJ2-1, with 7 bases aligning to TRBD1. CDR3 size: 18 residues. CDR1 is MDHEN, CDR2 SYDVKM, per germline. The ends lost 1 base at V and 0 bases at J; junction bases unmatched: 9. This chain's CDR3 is CASSLSGGAGGSYNEQFF. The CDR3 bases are TGTGCCAGCAGTTTATCAGGAGGTGCAGGGGGCTCCTACAATGAGCAGTTCTTC.

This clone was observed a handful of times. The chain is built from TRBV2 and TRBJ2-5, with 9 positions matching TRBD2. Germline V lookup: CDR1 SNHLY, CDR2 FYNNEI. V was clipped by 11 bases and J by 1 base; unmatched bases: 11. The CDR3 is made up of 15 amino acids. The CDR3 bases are TGTGCCTGGGGGAGGCTAGCGGGGATCCAAGAGACCCAGTACTTC. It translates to CAWGRLAGIQETQYF.

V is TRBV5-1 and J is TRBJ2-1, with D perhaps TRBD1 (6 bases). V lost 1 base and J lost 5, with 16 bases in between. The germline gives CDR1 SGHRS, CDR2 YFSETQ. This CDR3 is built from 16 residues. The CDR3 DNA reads TGCGCCAGCAGCTTGTTTCCAGGGGTCTTGAACAATGAGCAGTTCTTC. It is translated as CASSLFPGVLNNEQFF.

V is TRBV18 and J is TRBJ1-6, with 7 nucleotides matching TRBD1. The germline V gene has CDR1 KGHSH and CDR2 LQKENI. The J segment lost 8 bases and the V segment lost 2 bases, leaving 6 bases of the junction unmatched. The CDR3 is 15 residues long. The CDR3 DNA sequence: TGTGCCAGCTCACCAACCAGGGGGAGGGATTCACCCCTCCACTTT. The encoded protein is CASSPTRGRDSPLHF.

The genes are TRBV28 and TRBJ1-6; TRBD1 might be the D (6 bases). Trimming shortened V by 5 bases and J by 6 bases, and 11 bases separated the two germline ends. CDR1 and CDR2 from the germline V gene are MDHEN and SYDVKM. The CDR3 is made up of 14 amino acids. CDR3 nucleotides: TGTGCCAGCAGTCCGGGACACCCTAATTCACCCCTCCACTTT. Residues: CASSPGHPNSPLHF.

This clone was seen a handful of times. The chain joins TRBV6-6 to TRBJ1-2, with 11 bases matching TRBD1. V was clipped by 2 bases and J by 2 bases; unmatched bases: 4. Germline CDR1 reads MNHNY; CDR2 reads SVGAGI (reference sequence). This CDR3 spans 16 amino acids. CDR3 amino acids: CASSYIRTGGNYGYTF. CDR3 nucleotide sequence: TGTGCCAGCAGTTACATCCGGACAGGGGGCAACTATGGCTACACCTTC.

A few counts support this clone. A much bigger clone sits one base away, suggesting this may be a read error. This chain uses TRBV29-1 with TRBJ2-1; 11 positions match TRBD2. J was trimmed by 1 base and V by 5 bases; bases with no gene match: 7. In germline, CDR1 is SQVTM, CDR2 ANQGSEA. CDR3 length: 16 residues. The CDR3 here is CSVSTSGSASYNEQFF. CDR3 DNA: TGCAGCGTTTCCACTAGCGGGAGCGCTTCCTACAATGAGCAGTTCTTC.

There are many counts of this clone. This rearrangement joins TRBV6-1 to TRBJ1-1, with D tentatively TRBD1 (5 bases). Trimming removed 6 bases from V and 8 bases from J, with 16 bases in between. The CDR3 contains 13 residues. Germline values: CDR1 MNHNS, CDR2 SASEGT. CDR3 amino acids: CASSEGTVREAFF. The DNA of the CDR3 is TGTGCCAGCAGCGAGGGGACGGTCAGGGAAGCTTTCTTT.

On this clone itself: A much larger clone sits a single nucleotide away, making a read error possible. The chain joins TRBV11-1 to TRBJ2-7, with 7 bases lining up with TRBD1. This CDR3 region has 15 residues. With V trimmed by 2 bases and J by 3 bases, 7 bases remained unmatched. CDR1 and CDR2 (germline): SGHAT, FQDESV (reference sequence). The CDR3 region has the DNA TGTGCCAGCAGCTTATCTCAGACAGGGTTCTACGAGCAGTACTTC. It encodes CASSLSQTGFYEQYF.

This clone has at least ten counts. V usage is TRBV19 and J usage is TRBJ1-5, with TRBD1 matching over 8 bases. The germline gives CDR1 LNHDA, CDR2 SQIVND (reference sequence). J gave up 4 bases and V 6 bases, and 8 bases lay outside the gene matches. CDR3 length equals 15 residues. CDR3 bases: TGTGCCAGTAGGACAGGGGCGGCGGGTAATCAGCCCCAGCATTTT. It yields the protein CASRTGAAGNQPQHF.

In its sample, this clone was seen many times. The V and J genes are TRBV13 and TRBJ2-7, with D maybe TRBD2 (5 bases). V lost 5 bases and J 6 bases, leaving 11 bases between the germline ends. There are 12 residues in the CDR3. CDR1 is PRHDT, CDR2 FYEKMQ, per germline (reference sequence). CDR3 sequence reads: CASSVTTSEQYF. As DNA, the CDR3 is TGTGCCAGCAGCGTAACCACTAGCGAGCAGTACTTC.

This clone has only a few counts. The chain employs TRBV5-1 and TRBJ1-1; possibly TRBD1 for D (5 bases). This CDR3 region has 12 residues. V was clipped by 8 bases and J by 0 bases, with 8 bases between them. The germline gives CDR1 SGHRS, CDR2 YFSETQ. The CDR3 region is CASIGVNTEAFF. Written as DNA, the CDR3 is TGCGCCAGTATAGGGGTGAACACTGAAGCTTTCTTT.

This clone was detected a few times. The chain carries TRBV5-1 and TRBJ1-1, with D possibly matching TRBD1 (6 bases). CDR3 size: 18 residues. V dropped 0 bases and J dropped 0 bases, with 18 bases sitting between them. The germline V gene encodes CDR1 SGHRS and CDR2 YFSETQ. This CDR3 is CASSLGLDSDYMNTEAFF. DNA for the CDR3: TGCGCCAGCAGCTTGGGGTTGGACAGCGACTACATGAACACTGAAGCTTTCTTT.

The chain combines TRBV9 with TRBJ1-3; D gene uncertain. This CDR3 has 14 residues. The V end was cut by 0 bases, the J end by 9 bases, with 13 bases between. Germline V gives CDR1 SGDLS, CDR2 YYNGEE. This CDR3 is CASSVDLGLGTIYF. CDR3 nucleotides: TGTGCCAGCAGCGTAGATTTGGGCCTCGGCACCATATATTTT.

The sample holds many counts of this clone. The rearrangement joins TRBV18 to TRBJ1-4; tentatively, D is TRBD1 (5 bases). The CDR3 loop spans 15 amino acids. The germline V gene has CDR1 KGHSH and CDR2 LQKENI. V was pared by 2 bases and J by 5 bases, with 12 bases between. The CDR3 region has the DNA TGTGCCAGCTCACCAGCCCAGGGCAGGAATGAAAAACTGTTTTTT. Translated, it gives CASSPAQGRNEKLFF.

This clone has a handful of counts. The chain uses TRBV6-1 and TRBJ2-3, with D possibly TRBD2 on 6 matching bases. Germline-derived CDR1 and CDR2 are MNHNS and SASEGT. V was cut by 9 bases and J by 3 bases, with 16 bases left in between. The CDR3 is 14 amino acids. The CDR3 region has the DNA TGTGCCAGAAGGAGGGAAAGCGCAACAGATACGCAGTATTTT. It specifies CARRRESATDTQYF.

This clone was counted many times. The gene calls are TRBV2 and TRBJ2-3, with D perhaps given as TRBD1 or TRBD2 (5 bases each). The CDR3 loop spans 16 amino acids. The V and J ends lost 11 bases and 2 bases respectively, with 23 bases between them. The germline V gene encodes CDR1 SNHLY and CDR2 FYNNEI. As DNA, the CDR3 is TGTGCCTCACTAAAGAAGGGGAGAGGGTTCACAGATACGCAGTATTTT. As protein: CASLKKGRGFTDTQYF.

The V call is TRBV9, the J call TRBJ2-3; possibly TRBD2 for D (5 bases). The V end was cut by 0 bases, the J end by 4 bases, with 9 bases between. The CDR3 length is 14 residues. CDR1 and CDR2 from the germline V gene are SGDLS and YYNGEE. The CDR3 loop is CASSVADSADTQYF. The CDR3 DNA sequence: TGTGCCAGCAGCGTAGCGGATAGCGCAGATACGCAGTATTTT.

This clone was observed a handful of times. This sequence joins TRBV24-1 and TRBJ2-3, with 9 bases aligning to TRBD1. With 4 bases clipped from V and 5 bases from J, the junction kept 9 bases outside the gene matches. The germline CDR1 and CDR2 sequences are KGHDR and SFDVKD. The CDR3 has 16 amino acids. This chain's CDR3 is CATSDSIGQGKDTQYF. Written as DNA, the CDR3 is TGTGCCACCAGTGACTCCATTGGACAGGGGAAAGATACGCAGTATTTT.

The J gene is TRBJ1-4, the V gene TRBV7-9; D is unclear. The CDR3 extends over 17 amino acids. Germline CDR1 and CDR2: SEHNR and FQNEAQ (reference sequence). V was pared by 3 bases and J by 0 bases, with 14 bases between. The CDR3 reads CASSFPSLGATNEKLFF. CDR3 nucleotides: TGTGCCAGCAGCTTCCCCTCTCTGGGAGCAACTAATGAAAAACTGTTTTTT.

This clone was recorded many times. The CDR3 region has the DNA TGCAGTGCTAGAGATGTGGGCGGGGGGGGTAATGAGCAGTTCTTC. It encodes CSARDVGGGGNEQFF. The genes are TRBV20-1 and TRBJ2-1, with TRBD2 matching 9 bases. The CDR3 is 15 amino acids. The V gene end was trimmed by 0 bases and the J gene end by 7 bases; junction bases not matched to a gene: 7. Germline CDR1 reads DFQATT; CDR2 reads SNEGSKA (reference sequence).